This T cell receptor (beta chain) stems from a study of Graves' ophthalmopathy and Graves' hyperthyroidism. About the study: Hyperthyroidism showing no ophthalmopathy within 18 months of follow-up was stable.

Study findings and constraints: Blood contained most expanded thyroid clonotypes exceeding 0.001 frequency. Separation of ophthalmopathy from stable hyperthyroidism was achieved by a 13-signature model, at 85% to 90% sensitivity and approximately 84% specificity.

This clonotype was counted at least ten times. What it binds is not known. This CDR3 comprises 17 residues. CDR1 and CDR2 from the germline V gene are LNHNV and YYDKDF (reference sequence). V shed 3 bases and J shed 0 bases, with 14 bases lying between them. The TCR beta CDR3 regions underwent amplification from RNA transcripts. The library came from an HTBI-primed first-round RT-PCR and a second-round multiplex PCR. Via MiXCR, TCRdb re-called the multiplex PCR reads, giving one row per CDR3 protein. Of more than 1,000,000 distinct CDR3 sequences in the sample, about 35% were seen once. The rearrangement joins TRBV15 to TRBJ1-4; D is unresolved. The sample comprised peripheral blood or thyroid tissue (not recorded which). This receptor was taken from an adult man with Graves' hyperthyroidism. The CDR3 reads CATSRSGSIATNEKLFF. The DNA for the CDR3 is TGTGCCACCAGCAGGAGCGGGAGTATTGCAACTAATGAAAAACTGTTTTTT.